The rows below give T cell receptor beta chains drawn from one sample of a study of blood T cell repertoires in COVID-19. Here immunoSEQ multiplex PCR was the method, and the copy in TCRdb shows in-frame clones only, minus some. The sample lists 65,000 to 70,000 clones, roughly 81% occurring once. The sequenced sample was peripheral blood. These receptors were collected from a human donor in a cohort sampled during active COVID-19. CDR3s include the opening cysteine and the closing phenylalanine or tryptophan. A D gene is named only where the DNA matches it firmly. Rows may omit the clone size; those that give it use once, few, many or a size class.

CDR3 protein: CASSFQREADTQYF
CDR3 DNA: TGTGCCAGCAGTTTCCAGCGGGAGGCAGATACGCAGTATTTT
V gene: TRBV28
clone size: -
J gene: TRBJ2-3
D gene: TRBD2

CDR3 protein: CASSQRGRQAGELFF
CDR3 DNA: TGTGCCAGCAGCCAAAGGGGGCGCCAAGCCGGGGAGCTGTTTTTT
V gene: TRBV3-1/TRBV3-2
clone size: -
J gene: TRBJ2-2
D gene: TRBD1

CDR3 protein: CASRVPGLRNSPLHF
CDR3 DNA: TGTGCCAGCAGGGTGCCGGGACTTCGGAATTCACCCCTCCACTTT
V gene: TRBV11-2
clone size: -
J gene: TRBJ1-6
D gene: -

CDR3 protein: CASSPSPFEQYF
CDR3 DNA: TGTGCCAGCAGTCCCTCTCCTTTTGAGCAGTACTTC
V gene: TRBV27
clone size: -
J gene: TRBJ2-5
D gene: -

CDR3 protein: CASSLIGGPPNTGELFF
CDR3 DNA: TGTGCCAGCAGCTTAATCGGGGGACCACCAAACACCGGGGAGCTGTTTTTT
V gene: TRBV7-8
clone size: once
J gene: TRBJ2-2
D gene: -

CDR3 protein: CASSFGGARETQYF
CDR3 DNA: TGTGCCAGCAGCTTTGGGGGGGCCAGGGAGACCCAGTACTTC
V gene: TRBV7-2
clone size: -
J gene: TRBJ2-5
D gene: -

CDR3 protein: CASSPMIGTSPYEQYF
CDR3 DNA: TGTGCCAGCAGCCCCATGATCGGGACTAGTCCCTACGAGCAGTACTTC
V gene: TRBV28
clone size: -
J gene: TRBJ2-7
D gene: TRBD2

CDR3 protein: CASSFSGRGRINTEAFF
CDR3 DNA: TGTGCCAGCAGTTTTAGTGGTCGGGGGAGGATCAACACTGAAGCTTTCTTT
V gene: TRBV28
clone size: -
J gene: TRBJ1-1
D gene: -

CDR3 protein: CASSLGGTFTGELFF
CDR3 DNA: TGTGCCAGCAGCTTGGGCGGGACCTTCACCGGGGAGCTGTTTTTT
V gene: TRBV5-5
clone size: -
J gene: TRBJ2-2
D gene: -

CDR3 protein: CASSWGAGELFF
CDR3 DNA: TGTGCCAGCAGTTGGGGCGCCGGGGAGCTGTTTTTT
V gene: TRBV6-5
clone size: -
J gene: TRBJ2-2
D gene: -

CDR3 protein: CASSSPSTSDTF
CDR3 DNA: TGTGCCAGCAGTTCTCCCTCGACTTCCGACACCTTC
V gene: TRBV28
clone size: -
J gene: TRBJ1-2
D gene: -

CDR3 protein: CASRARGQGSYEQYF
CDR3 DNA: TGTGCCAGCAGGGCCCGGGGACAGGGGTCTTACGAGCAGTACTTC
V gene: TRBV6-5
clone size: -
J gene: TRBJ2-7
D gene: TRBD1

CDR3 protein: CASSEGQGTLEAFF
CDR3 DNA: TGTGCCAGCAGCGAAGGACAGGGGACCCTGGAAGCTTTCTTT
V gene: TRBV9
clone size: -
J gene: TRBJ1-1
D gene: TRBD1

CDR3 protein: CASSSGSSYNEQFF
CDR3 DNA: TGTGCCAGCAGTAGCGGGAGCTCCTACAATGAGCAGTTCTTC
V gene: TRBV6-5
clone size: -
J gene: TRBJ2-1
D gene: TRBD2

CDR3 protein: CASSPRYGYTF
CDR3 DNA: TGTGCCAGCAGCCCCCGGTATGGCTACACCTTC
V gene: TRBV6-2/TRBV6-3
clone size: few
J gene: TRBJ1-2
D gene: -

CDR3 protein: CASSPSGAYNEQFF
CDR3 DNA: TGCGCCAGCTCACCAAGCGGGGCCTACAATGAGCAGTTCTTC
V gene: TRBV5-1
clone size: -
J gene: TRBJ2-1
D gene: TRBD2

CDR3 protein: CASSHKTGVPVSEQYF
CDR3 DNA: TGTGCCAGCAGCCACAAGACAGGGGTTCCCGTCTCTGAGCAGTACTTC
V gene: TRBV6-2/TRBV6-3
clone size: -
J gene: TRBJ2-7
D gene: TRBD1

CDR3 protein: CASSMGGLTDTQYF
CDR3 DNA: TGTGCCAGTAGTATGGGGGGGCTCACAGATACGCAGTATTTT
V gene: TRBV19
clone size: -
J gene: TRBJ2-3
D gene: -

CDR3 protein: CATWGVGGLENIQYF
CDR3 DNA: TGTGCCACCTGGGGAGTAGGGGGCCTCGAAAACATTCAGTACTTC
V gene: TRBV28
clone size: -
J gene: TRBJ2-4
D gene: TRBD1

CDR3 protein: CASSLGLAGGLDTQYF
CDR3 DNA: TGTGCCAGCAGCTTAGGACTAGCGGGAGGGCTGGATACGCAGTATTTT
V gene: TRBV7-9
clone size: -
J gene: TRBJ2-3
D gene: TRBD2

CDR3 protein: CASREGTPEAFF
CDR3 DNA: TGTGCCAGCAGGGAAGGGACTCCTGAAGCTTTCTTT
V gene: TRBV12-3/TRBV12-4
clone size: -
J gene: TRBJ1-1
D gene: -

CDR3 protein: CASSPPQGKRRGPQNIQYF
CDR3 DNA: TGTGCCAGCAGTCCTCCACAGGGGAAGAGGCGTGGGCCCCAAAACATTCAGTACTTC
V gene: TRBV28
clone size: -
J gene: TRBJ2-4
D gene: TRBD1

CDR3 protein: CASSSGQGGSDTQYF
CDR3 DNA: TGCGCCAGCAGCTCTGGACAGGGGGGATCAGATACGCAGTATTTT
V gene: TRBV10-2
clone size: -
J gene: TRBJ2-3
D gene: TRBD1

CDR3 protein: CASSRRGELRFRPGLAGRYNEQFF
CDR3 DNA: TGTGCCAGCAGTCGTCGTGGGGAGCTCCGCTTCCGCCCGGGACTAGCGGGACGATACAATGAGCAGTTCTTC
V gene: TRBV6-6
clone size: once
J gene: TRBJ2-1
D gene: TRBD2

CDR3 protein: CAWSAGGEWYGYTF
CDR3 DNA: TGTGCCTGGAGTGCCGGAGGGGAATGGTATGGCTACACCTTC
V gene: TRBV30
clone size: -
J gene: TRBJ1-2
D gene: -

CDR3 protein: CATRSQNQPQHF
CDR3 DNA: TGTGCCACCCGGTCACAGAATCAGCCCCAGCATTTT
V gene: TRBV10-3
clone size: few
J gene: TRBJ1-5
D gene: -

CDR3 protein: CASSGKDSMHYEQYF
CDR3 DNA: TGCGCCAGCAGCGGTAAGGACAGTATGCACTACGAGCAGTACTTC
V gene: TRBV5-1
clone size: -
J gene: TRBJ2-7
D gene: -

CDR3 protein: CASSDGFHTGELFF
CDR3 DNA: TGCGCCAGCAGCGACGGGTTCCACACCGGGGAGCTGTTTTTT
V gene: TRBV5-1
clone size: -
J gene: TRBJ2-2
D gene: -

CDR3 protein: CASSPSKTGKNTEAFF
CDR3 DNA: TGTGCCAGCTCACCGTCGAAAACAGGGAAGAACACTGAAGCTTTCTTT
V gene: TRBV18
clone size: -
J gene: TRBJ1-1
D gene: -

CDR3 protein: CASNPHGGYEQYF
CDR3 DNA: TGTGCCAGCAACCCCCACGGGGGGTACGAGCAGTACTTC
V gene: TRBV6-2/TRBV6-3
clone size: -
J gene: TRBJ2-7
D gene: TRBD2

CDR3 protein: CASSVEDSTDTQYF
CDR3 DNA: TGTGCCAGCAGCGTAGAAGACTCTACAGATACGCAGTATTTT
V gene: TRBV9
clone size: -
J gene: TRBJ2-3
D gene: -

CDR3 protein: CASSFGQDDTEAFF
CDR3 DNA: TGTGCCAGCAGTTTTGGACAGGATGACACTGAAGCTTTCTTT
V gene: TRBV6-5
clone size: few
J gene: TRBJ1-1
D gene: TRBD1

CDR3 protein: CASSLGQLNQPQHF
CDR3 DNA: TGCGCCAGCAGCTTGGGACAGCTCAATCAGCCCCAGCATTTT
V gene: TRBV5-1
clone size: -
J gene: TRBJ1-5
D gene: -

CDR3 protein: CASSGGDTQYF
CDR3 DNA: TGTGCCAGCTCCGGAGGAGATACGCAGTATTTT
V gene: TRBV6-6
clone size: -
J gene: TRBJ2-3
D gene: -

CDR3 protein: CAISESMEKLFF
CDR3 DNA: TGTGCCATCAGTGAGTCCATGGAAAAACTGTTTTTT
V gene: TRBV10-3
clone size: -
J gene: TRBJ1-4
D gene: -

CDR3 protein: CASSGSDSTIQFF
CDR3 DNA: TGTGCCAGCAGTGGCTCCGACTCAACGATCCAGTTCTTC
V gene: TRBV12-3/TRBV12-4
clone size: few
J gene: TRBJ2-1
D gene: -

CDR3 protein: CASGRDTIQETQYF
CDR3 DNA: TGTGCCAGCGGCCGGGACACCATTCAAGAGACCCAGTACTTC
V gene: TRBV6-2/TRBV6-3
clone size: -
J gene: TRBJ2-5
D gene: -

CDR3 protein: CASSPERVPLNYGYTF
CDR3 DNA: TGTGCCAGCAGCCCCGAGCGCGTACCTCTCAACTATGGCTACACCTTC
V gene: TRBV7-8
clone size: -
J gene: TRBJ1-2
D gene: -

CDR3 protein: CASTLGGGLYGYTF
CDR3 DNA: TGTGCCAGCACCTTGGGGGGGGGTCTGTATGGCTACACCTTC
V gene: TRBV7-2
clone size: -
J gene: TRBJ1-2
D gene: -

CDR3 protein: CASSLRLINEQFF
CDR3 DNA: TGTGCCAGCAGTTTACGACTGATAAATGAGCAGTTCTTC
V gene: TRBV12-3/TRBV12-4
clone size: -
J gene: TRBJ2-1
D gene: -

CDR3 protein: CASSSRGGYTF
CDR3 DNA: TGTGCCAGCAGTTCAAGGGGTGGCTACACCTTC
V gene: TRBV12-3/TRBV12-4
clone size: -
J gene: TRBJ1-2
D gene: -

CDR3 protein: CASSLSSGAWNEQFF
CDR3 DNA: TGTGCCAGCAGCTTGAGTTCAGGGGCTTGGAATGAGCAGTTCTTC
V gene: TRBV5-6
clone size: -
J gene: TRBJ2-1
D gene: -

CDR3 protein: CASSYQGTGSETQYF
CDR3 DNA: TGTGCCAGCAGTTACCAGGGGACGGGTTCGGAGACCCAGTACTTC
V gene: TRBV6-6
clone size: -
J gene: TRBJ2-5
D gene: -

CDR3 protein: CASATSGNSYGYTF
CDR3 DNA: TGTGCCAGCGCTACTTCCGGGAATTCCTATGGCTACACCTTC
V gene: TRBV28
clone size: -
J gene: TRBJ1-2
D gene: -

CDR3 protein: CASSLAGTGPAEQYF
CDR3 DNA: TGTGCCAGCAGCCTTGCCGGGACAGGGCCGGCCGAGCAGTACTTC
V gene: TRBV11-3
clone size: -
J gene: TRBJ2-7
D gene: TRBD1

CDR3 protein: CASSSYTGSGEQYF
CDR3 DNA: TGTGCCAGCAGTTCCTATACAGGGTCAGGGGAGCAGTACTTC
V gene: TRBV6-6
clone size: -
J gene: TRBJ2-7
D gene: -

CDR3 protein: CATSDSLLRDRGAEQYF
CDR3 DNA: TGTGCCACCAGTGATTCTCTTCTCCGGGACAGGGGGGCCGAGCAGTACTTC
V gene: TRBV24-1
clone size: -
J gene: TRBJ2-7
D gene: TRBD1

CDR3 protein: CAWSSYRDYGYTF
CDR3 DNA: TGTGCCTGGAGTTCCTACAGGGACTATGGCTACACCTTC
V gene: TRBV30
clone size: -
J gene: TRBJ1-2
D gene: -

CDR3 protein: CASSNSRPGLAGGSSYNEQFF
CDR3 DNA: TGTGCCAGTAGTAACTCCCGACCGGGACTAGCGGGAGGGAGTTCCTACAATGAGCAGTTCTTC
V gene: TRBV19
clone size: -
J gene: TRBJ2-1
D gene: TRBD2

CDR3 protein: CASILEAGGAETQYF
CDR3 DNA: TGTGCCAGCATATTGGAAGCAGGAGGGGCGGAGACCCAGTACTTC
V gene: TRBV6-5
clone size: -
J gene: TRBJ2-5
D gene: -

CDR3 protein: CASNSAGPYNEQFF
CDR3 DNA: TGTGCCAGCAATAGCGCTGGGCCCTACAATGAGCAGTTCTTC
V gene: TRBV27
clone size: -
J gene: TRBJ2-1
D gene: -

CDR3 protein: CVQGYEQYF
CDR3 DNA: TGTGTCCAGGGGTACGAGCAGTACTTC
V gene: TRBV24-1
clone size: -
J gene: TRBJ2-7
D gene: -

CDR3 protein: CASSQSALLQAQYF
CDR3 DNA: TGTGCCAGCTCACAATCAGCCCTCCTCCAGGCCCAGTACTTC
V gene: TRBV18
clone size: -
J gene: TRBJ2-5
D gene: -

CDR3 protein: CASRRTGLSRLTNEKLFF
CDR3 DNA: TGCGCCAGCAGGCGAACAGGGTTATCCCGATTGACTAATGAAAAACTGTTTTTT
V gene: TRBV4-1
clone size: -
J gene: TRBJ1-4
D gene: -

CDR3 protein: CASKRGNTDTQYF
CDR3 DNA: TGTGCCAGCAAGCGTGGAAACACAGATACGCAGTATTTT
V gene: TRBV27
clone size: -
J gene: TRBJ2-3
D gene: -

CDR3 protein: CASSPQGSETQYF
CDR3 DNA: TGTGCCAGCAGCCCCCAGGGATCGGAGACCCAGTACTTC
V gene: TRBV5-6
clone size: -
J gene: TRBJ2-5
D gene: -

CDR3 protein: CASSFTGGAGSPLHF
CDR3 DNA: TGTGCCAGTAGTTTTACAGGGGGCGCCGGATCACCCCTCCACTTT
V gene: TRBV19
clone size: few
J gene: TRBJ1-6
D gene: TRBD1

CDR3 protein: CASRRTSGIYNEQFF
CDR3 DNA: TGTGCCAGCCGTCGGACTAGCGGGATCTACAATGAGCAGTTCTTC
V gene: TRBV19
clone size: -
J gene: TRBJ2-1
D gene: TRBD2

CDR3 protein: CASNVAGGNTGELFF
CDR3 DNA: TGTGCCAGCAATGTAGCGGGAGGGAACACCGGGGAGCTGTTTTTT
V gene: TRBV27
clone size: -
J gene: TRBJ2-2
D gene: TRBD2

CDR3 protein: CAFYPGANIEAFF
CDR3 DNA: TGTGCCTTTTACCCAGGGGCAAACATTGAAGCTTTCTTT
V gene: TRBV30
clone size: -
J gene: TRBJ1-1
D gene: -